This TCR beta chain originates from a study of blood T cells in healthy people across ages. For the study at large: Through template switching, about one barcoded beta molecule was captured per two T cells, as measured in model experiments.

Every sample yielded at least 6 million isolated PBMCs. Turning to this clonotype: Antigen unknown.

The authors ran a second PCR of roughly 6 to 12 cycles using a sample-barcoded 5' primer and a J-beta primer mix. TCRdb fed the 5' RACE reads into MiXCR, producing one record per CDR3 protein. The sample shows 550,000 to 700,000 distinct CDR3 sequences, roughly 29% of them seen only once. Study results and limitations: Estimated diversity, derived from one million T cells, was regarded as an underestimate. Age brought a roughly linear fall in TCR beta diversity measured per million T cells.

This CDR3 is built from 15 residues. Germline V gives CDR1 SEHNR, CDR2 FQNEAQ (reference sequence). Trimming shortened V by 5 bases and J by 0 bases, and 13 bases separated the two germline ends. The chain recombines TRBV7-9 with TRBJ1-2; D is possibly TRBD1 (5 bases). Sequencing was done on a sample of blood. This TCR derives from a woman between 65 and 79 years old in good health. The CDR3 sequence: CASSGYRTSNYGYTF. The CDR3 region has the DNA TGTGCCAGCAGCGGCTACAGGACTTCTAACTATGGCTACACCTTC.